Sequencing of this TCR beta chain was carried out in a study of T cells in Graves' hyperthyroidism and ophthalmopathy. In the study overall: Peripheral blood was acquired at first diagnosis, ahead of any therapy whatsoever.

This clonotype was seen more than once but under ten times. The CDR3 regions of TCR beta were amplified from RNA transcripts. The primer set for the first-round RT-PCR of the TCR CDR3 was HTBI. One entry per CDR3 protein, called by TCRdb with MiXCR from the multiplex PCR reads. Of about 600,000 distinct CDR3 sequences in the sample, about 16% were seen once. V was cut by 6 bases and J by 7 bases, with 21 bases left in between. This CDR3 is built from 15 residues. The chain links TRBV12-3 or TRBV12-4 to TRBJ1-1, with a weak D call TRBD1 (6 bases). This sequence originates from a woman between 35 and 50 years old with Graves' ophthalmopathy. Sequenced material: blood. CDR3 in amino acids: CASRFGGPGTNEAFF. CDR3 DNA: TGTGCCAGCAGATTTGGGGGGCCCGGGACGAATGAAGCTTTCTTT.